The 31 T cell receptor beta chains listed next were all sequenced from one sample in a study of shared clonotypes between healthy human individuals. Here immunoSEQ multiplex PCR was the method, and the copy in TCRdb shows in-frame clones only, minus some. The table shows about 1.5 million clones, with 95% to 99% occurring only once. Sequencing was done on a sample of naive CD4+ T cells sorted from blood. Specified subset: CD45RA+ positively selected. The receptors stem from a man aged 30 to 39 in good health.

This clone was recorded once. This chain connects TRBV9 to TRBJ2-1, with 7 nucleotides matching TRBD2. This CDR3 is 16 amino acids long. V was clipped by 3 bases and J by 6 bases; unmatched bases: 12. Germline V gives CDR1 SGDLS, CDR2 YYNGEE. Here the CDR3 DNA reads TGTGCCAGCAGCGCGCGGGGGAATGGCAGGGTCAATGAGCAGTTCTTC. Protein sequence: CASSARGNGRVNEQFF.

The V call is TRBV28, the J call TRBJ2-1, with 10 bases matching TRBD2. CDR1 is MDHEN, CDR2 SYDVKM, per germline. The CDR3 sequence is 15 residues long. After removal of 3 bases from V and 6 bases from J, the junction contained 5 bases not matched to a gene. The CDR3 here is CASSFYGLAANEQFF. The CDR3 region has the DNA TGTGCCAGCAGTTTCTATGGACTAGCGGCCAATGAGCAGTTCTTC.

On this clone: The sample carries other DNA sequences with the same CDR3. The rearrangement uses TRBV19 and TRBJ1-1; D not certain. This CDR3 is built from 14 residues. V lost 1 base to trimming and J lost 2 bases, with 8 bases between them. Germline values: CDR1 LNHDA, CDR2 SQIVND (reference sequence). CDR3 region: CASSIVAGNTEAFF. CDR3 DNA sequence: TGTGCCAGTAGTATAGTGGCCGGCAACACTGAAGCTTTCTTT.

The chain joins TRBV7-8 to TRBJ2-7; D is possibly TRBD2 (6 bases). The V and J ends lost 1 base and 1 base respectively, with 11 bases between them. CDR1 is SGHVS, CDR2 FQNEAQ, per germline. The CDR3 has 15 residues. CDR3 nucleotides: TGTGCCAGCAGCTTAGAATCTGGGACTTCCTACGAGCAGTACTTC. Translation: CASSLESGTSYEQYF.

This chain joins TRBV28 and TRBJ2-7; tentatively, D is TRBD1 (6 bases). CDR1 is MDHEN, CDR2 SYDVKM, per germline. The CDR3 sequence is 13 residues long. V lost 9 bases to trimming and J lost 4 bases, with 16 bases between them. CDR3 in DNA: TGTGCCAGTCCGGGACAAGGAGTTTACGAGCAGTACTTC. It specifies CASPGQGVYEQYF.

The CDR3 here is CAISKQGAPTEAFF. The CDR3, as DNA: TGTGCCATCAGTAAACAGGGGGCGCCCACTGAAGCTTTCTTT. The chain joins TRBV10-3 to TRBJ1-1, with 9 bases aligning to TRBD1. CDR3 length equals 14 residues. Germline-derived CDR1 and CDR2 are ENHRY and SYGVKD. V trimming: 5 bases; J trimming: 4 bases; junction bases outside the gene matches: 5.

The chain carries TRBV28 and TRBJ2-7, with D perhaps given as TRBD1 or TRBD2 (5 bases each). The V end was cut by 4 bases, the J end by 2 bases, with 12 bases between. Germline V gives CDR1 MDHEN, CDR2 SYDVKM. The CDR3 consists of 14 residues. In DNA form, the CDR3 reads TGTGCCAGCAGTTCCACGGGACCGACCTACGAGCAGTACTTC. This sequence encodes CASSSTGPTYEQYF.

The rearrangement joins TRBV7-9 to TRBJ2-2, with D possibly called TRBD1 or TRBD2 (6 bases each). The CDR3 runs 14 residues. Germline CDR1 reads SEHNR; CDR2 reads FQNEAQ (reference sequence). V shed 9 bases and J shed 5 bases, with 16 bases lying between them. DNA of the CDR3: TGTGCCAGTCGAGGGGGTAGCGGAACCGGGGAGCTGTTTTTT. Translation: CASRGGSGTGELFF.

This clone has a handful of counts. This chain links TRBV5-1 with TRBJ2-2; D may be TRBD2 (8 bases). Per the germline V gene, CDR1 is SGHRS and CDR2 is YFSETQ. The CDR3 runs to 16 residues. V lost 0 bases, J lost 6 bases, and 15 bases lay in between. CDR3 protein: CASSLAGRGQAGELFF. The CDR3 region has the DNA TGCGCCAGCAGCTTGGCCGGGAGGGGGCAAGCCGGGGAGCTGTTTTTT.

This chain uses TRBV7-2 with TRBJ2-1, with D possibly being TRBD1 or TRBD2 (5 bases each). The CDR3 contains 15 residues. CDR1 is SGHTA and CDR2 is FQGNSA in the germline V gene. V was cut by 4 bases and J by 3 bases, with 13 bases left in between. This chain's CDR3 is CASSSEGTHYNEQFF. The CDR3 DNA sequence: TGTGCCAGCAGCTCCGAGGGGACCCACTACAATGAGCAGTTCTTC. Together with reference TRBV7-2 and TRBJ2-1, the CDR3 gives the full variable domain: GAGVSQSPSNKVTEKGKDVELRCDPISGHTALYWYRQSLGQGLEFLIYFQGNSAPDKSGLPSDRFSAERTGGSVSTLTIQRTQQEDSAVYLCASSSEGTHYNEQFFGPGTRLTVL.

V is TRBV7-3 and J is TRBJ2-2; the match to TRBD2 covers 13 bases. The CDR3 has 17 amino acids. CDR1 SGHTA and CDR2 FQGTGA come from the germline V gene. Unmatched junction bases numbered 6, after V lost 5 bases and J lost 3 bases. CDR3 in DNA: TGTGCCAGCAGCAGAGATGGACTAGCGGGAGACACCGGGGAGCTGTTTTTT. Protein: CASSRDGLAGDTGELFF. Variable domain in full (rest from reference TRBV7-3 and TRBJ2-2): GAGVSQTPSNKVTEKGKYVELRCDPISGHTALYWYRQSLGQGPEFLIYFQGTGAADDSGLPNDRFFAVRPEGSVSTLKIQRTERGDSAVYLCASSRDGLAGDTGELFFGEGSRLTVL.

This clone was counted once. This sequence joins TRBV6-5 and TRBJ1-5, with 9 bases that match TRBD1. There are 15 residues in the CDR3. After removal of 8 bases from V and 5 bases from J, the junction contained 10 bases not matched to a gene. The germline V gene encodes CDR1 MNHEY and CDR2 SVGAGI. CDR3 region: CASRVTGGLYQPQHF. The CDR3 DNA follows: TGTGCCAGCCGAGTTACAGGGGGCCTTTATCAGCCCCAGCATTTT.

This clone was recorded once. The rearrangement joins TRBV28 to TRBJ2-7; TRBD1 is a possible D gene (6 bases). The CDR3 spans 14 residues. Germline V gene lookup returns CDR1 MDHEN and CDR2 SYDVKM. V shed 3 bases and J shed 0 bases, with 9 bases lying between them. This CDR3 is CASSFTGSSYEQYF. The CDR3 DNA reads as TGTGCCAGCAGTTTTACAGGGAGCTCCTACGAGCAGTACTTC.

The chain has TRBV6-5 and TRBJ1-2, with D unclear. V lost 3 bases and J 7 bases, leaving 15 bases between the germline ends. Germline CDR1 is MNHEY and CDR2 is SVGAGI. There are 14 residues in the CDR3. The CDR3 protein is CASSYKARPPGYTF. The CDR3 region has the DNA TGTGCCAGCAGTTATAAGGCCCGCCCTCCTGGCTACACCTTC.

The chain links TRBV5-1 to TRBJ2-5; 8 nucleotides agree with TRBD2. V lost 4 bases and J lost 0; bases outside the gene matches: 11. Germline CDR1 is SGHRS and CDR2 is YFSETQ. This CDR3 has 17 residues. This CDR3 reads CASSPRGERGYQETQYF. In DNA form, the CDR3 reads TGCGCCAGCAGCCCACGGGGAGAGCGGGGGTACCAAGAGACCCAGTACTTC.

The chain has TRBV5-4 and TRBJ1-2; the D gene is possibly TRBD1 (5 bases). The length of the CDR3 is 15 residues. The V gene's germline CDR1 is SGHNT and CDR2 YYREEE (reference sequence). V was pared by 6 bases and J by 2 bases, with 17 bases between. For the CDR3, the DNA is TGTGCCAGCACGCCCTCGTACCGGGACAACTATGGCTACACCTTC. It yields the protein CASTPSYRDNYGYTF.

The CDR3 loop is CASSLALRQGGGGFQYF. As DNA, the CDR3 is TGTGCCAGCAGCTTAGCCCTCCGACAGGGGGGAGGGGGGTTTCAGTACTTC. The genes are TRBV7-8 and TRBJ2-4, with TRBD1 matching 9 bases. V was pared by 0 bases and J by 11 bases, with 14 bases of the junction left unmatched. CDR3 length: 17 residues. The germline gives CDR1 SGHVS, CDR2 FQNEAQ.

The chain employs TRBV20-1 and TRBJ1-1; D perhaps matches TRBD1 (5 bases). Germline CDR1 reads DFQATT; CDR2 reads SNEGSKA (reference sequence). The CDR3 length is 11 residues. Trimming shortened V by 4 bases and J by 8 bases, and 11 bases separated the two germline ends. The CDR3 nucleotides are TGCAGTGCTATCCGGGACGGCGAAGCTTTCTTT. Its protein is CSAIRDGEAFF.

The gene calls are TRBV19 and TRBJ2-7; 7 bases align to TRBD1. V dropped 6 bases and J dropped 3; count of bases not matched to a gene: 11. This CDR3 has 15 residues. Per the germline V gene, CDR1 is LNHDA and CDR2 is SQIVND (reference sequence). The CDR3 spells CASSRPGQPFYEQYF. The CDR3 DNA is TGTGCCAGTAGCCGCCCGGGACAGCCATTCTACGAGCAGTACTTC. The variable domain in full, completed from reference TRBV19 and TRBJ2-7, reads DGGITQSPKYLFRKEGQNVTLSCEQNLNHDAMYWYRQDPGQGLRLIYYSQIVNDFQKGDIAEGYSVSREKKESFPLTVTSAQKNPTAFYLCASSRPGQPFYEQYFGPGTRLTVT.

The chain uses TRBV6-5 and TRBJ1-1; TRBD1 might be the D (6 bases). The CDR3 length is 15 residues. With 6 bases removed from V and 7 bases from J, the gap between germline ends came to 21 bases. Germline-derived CDR1 and CDR2 are MNHEY and SVGAGI. This CDR3 reads CASSNRVRAQREAFF. CDR3 nucleotide sequence: TGTGCCAGCAGCAACAGGGTCCGGGCTCAGCGTGAAGCTTTCTTT.

This sequence joins TRBV27 and TRBJ2-5, with D possibly being TRBD1 or TRBD2 (5 bases each). V was clipped by 4 bases and J by 3 bases, with 24 bases between them. The length of the CDR3 is 18 residues. Looked up from germline, CDR1 is MNHEY and CDR2 is SMNVEV (reference sequence). In DNA form, the CDR3 reads TGTGCCAGCAGTTCCCATTTCGCAGGGCGGGTAATAAAAGAGACCCAGTACTTC. Translation gives CASSSHFAGRVIKETQYF.

With respect to this clone: This sample also contains other DNA sequences that code for the same CDR3. J is TRBJ2-5 and V is TRBV5-1, with D possibly TRBD1 on 7 matching bases. Trimming took 0 bases from V and 2 from J, leaving 11 bases between them. CDR1 SGHRS and CDR2 YFSETQ come from the germline V gene. The CDR3 is made up of 15 amino acids. In nucleotides, the CDR3 is TGCGCCAGCAGCTTGGTGGCAGGGGGGCAAGAGACCCAGTACTTC. This codes for CASSLVAGGQETQYF.

The V and J genes are TRBV4-1 and TRBJ2-3, with 7 nucleotides matching TRBD2. Germline CDR1 reads MGHRA; CDR2 reads YSYEKL. Germline trimming cut 2 bases from V and 6 bases from J; bases unmatched to any gene: 5. The CDR3 is made up of 14 amino acids. The CDR3 sequence: CASSQLYGRDTQYF. CDR3 coding DNA: TGCGCCAGCAGCCAACTATACGGGAGGGATACGCAGTATTTT.

The rearrangement joins TRBV5-1 to TRBJ2-5; D assignment may be TRBD1 or TRBD2 (5 bases each). V was trimmed by 3 bases and J by 5 bases, leaving 14 bases between them. The germline V gene has CDR1 SGHRS and CDR2 YFSETQ. This CDR3 is 14 amino acids long. CDR3 protein: CASSYRDQGETQYF. DNA of the CDR3: TGCGCCAGCAGCTACCGGGACCAAGGCGAGACCCAGTACTTC.

The V and J genes are TRBV7-9 and TRBJ2-1, with unresolved D. Germline V lookup: CDR1 SEHNR, CDR2 FQNEAQ (reference sequence). Trimming pared 5 bases from V and 3 bases from J, leaving 14 bases between. This CDR3 region has 15 residues. The CDR3 loop is CASSPLGINYNEQFF. The CDR3 DNA follows: TGTGCCAGCAGCCCGCTAGGGATTAACTACAATGAGCAGTTCTTC.

As to this clone: Other DNA sequences in the same sample also yield this CDR3. The rearrangement joins TRBV5-8 to TRBJ2-7; D not certain. The CDR3 covers 11 residues. Trimming cost V 4 bases and J 3 bases, with 5 bases left between them. Germline V gene lookup returns CDR1 SGHTS and CDR2 YDEGEE. The CDR3 DNA sequence: TGTGCCAGCAGCAGGATCTACGAGCAGTACTTC. It specifies CASSRIYEQYF.

This clone was seen just once. The chain is built from TRBV10-3 and TRBJ2-1; 14 positions agree with TRBD2. This CDR3 spans 17 amino acids. V lost 7 bases and J lost 0; bases outside the gene matches: 5. The germline gives CDR1 ENHRY, CDR2 SYGVKD. CDR3 protein: CAIKGLAGASSYNEQFF. The DNA for the CDR3 is TGTGCCATCAAGGGACTAGCGGGGGCGAGCTCCTACAATGAGCAGTTCTTC.

CDR3 in DNA: TGTGCCAGCAGTGAAGTTTGGGACAGGGTCACCTACAATGAGCAGTTCTTC. The encoded protein is CASSEVWDRVTYNEQFF. The chain carries TRBV6-1 and TRBJ2-1; 9 nucleotides match TRBD1. V lost 1 base to trimming and J lost 2 bases; unmatched junction nucleotides: 6. The germline V gene encodes CDR1 MNHNS and CDR2 SASEGT. The CDR3 is 17 residues long.

This clone was recorded only once. The chain is built from TRBV5-4 and TRBJ2-1; 8 nucleotides match TRBD2. CDR1 is SGHNT and CDR2 is YYREEE in the germline V gene (reference sequence). CDR3 length equals 15 residues. The V gene end was trimmed by 2 bases and the J gene end by 7 bases; junction bases not matched to a gene: 8. CDR3 residues: CASSFGTRDQNEQFF. The CDR3 coding sequence is TGTGCCAGCAGCTTTGGGACTAGGGACCAGAATGAGCAGTTCTTC.

The chain carries TRBV18 and TRBJ2-2; unclear D gene. The CDR3 consists of 15 residues. Trimming took 6 bases from V and 6 from J, leaving 17 bases between them. CDR1 is KGHSH, CDR2 LQKENI, per germline. The CDR3 protein is CASSPVPQAAGELFF. The CDR3 DNA sequence: TGTGCCAGCTCCCCGGTCCCTCAGGCCGCCGGGGAGCTGTTTTTT.

This chain joins TRBV30 and TRBJ2-3, with D unclear. Germline V gene lookup returns CDR1 GTSNPN and CDR2 SVGIG (reference sequence). Between the trimmed V and J ends, which lost 1 base and 4 bases, there was a span of 12 bases. There are 14 residues in the CDR3. The CDR3 sequence is CAWSASRQADTQYF. CDR3 DNA: TGTGCCTGGAGTGCCTCCAGGCAGGCAGATACGCAGTATTTT. The full variable domain, with the rest looked up from reference TRBV30 and TRBJ2-3, is SQTIHQWPATLVQPVGSPLSLECTVEGTSNPNLYWYRQAAGRGLQLLFYSVGIGQISSEVPQNLSASRPQDRQFILSSKKLLLSDSGFYLCAWSASRQADTQYFGPGTRLTVL.